Each of the 27 T cell receptor beta chains below was sequenced from the same sample in a study of blood T cell repertoires in COVID-19. TCRdb's table, derived via immunoSEQ multiplex PCR, lists solely in-frame clones and lacks some. The repertoire holds under 50,000 clones, 65% to 80% seen once, with around a fifth in the top ten. Sequenced sample: peripheral blood. Source of these receptors: a human donor with active or convalescent COVID-19. The donor label of this sample is uncertain.

Details on this clone: Within the sample, other DNA sequences also encode this same CDR3. This chain joins TRBV4-1 and TRBJ2-7; D is possibly TRBD2 (5 bases). From germline, CDR1 is MGHRA and CDR2 YSYEKL. The CDR3 has 14 residues. V lost 1 base, J lost 1 base, and 8 bases lay in between. CDR3 sequence reads: CASSQGPGSYEQYF. The CDR3 DNA reads as TGCGCCAGCAGCCAAGGGCCGGGATCCTACGAGCAGTACTTC.

This clone was detected a few times. V usage is TRBV28 and J usage is TRBJ2-4; TRBD2 agrees at 8 bases. Germline V gene lookup returns CDR1 MDHEN and CDR2 SYDVKM. Germline trimming cut 3 bases from V and 0 bases from J; bases unmatched to any gene: 1. This CDR3 has 15 residues. CDR3 nucleotides: TGTGCCAGCAGTTTCGGGGGGGTAGCCAAAAACATTCAGTACTTC. This sequence encodes CASSFGGVAKNIQYF.

The J gene is TRBJ2-1, the V gene TRBV3-1 (or the pseudogene TRBV3-2), with 12 bases aligning to TRBD2. The CDR3 runs 15 residues. Germline V lookup: CDR1 LGHDT, CDR2 YNNKEL (reference sequence). The V and J ends lost 3 bases and 7 bases, in that order; junction bases with no gene match: 4. The CDR3 DNA reads TGTGCCAGCAGCCACCGACTAGCGGGAGCGAATGAGCAGTTCTTC. Translated, it gives CASSHRLAGANEQFF.

The chain couples TRBV30 to TRBJ2-1; possibly TRBD1 for D (7 bases). Trimming took 4 bases from V and 0 from J, leaving 25 bases between them. The germline V gene has CDR1 GTSNPN and CDR2 SVGIG (reference sequence). The CDR3 loop spans 19 amino acids. Here the CDR3 DNA reads TGTGCCTGGAAGGGTCGGGGGCTGGACAGGCCCACCTCCTACAATGAGCAGTTCTTC. Protein: CAWKGRGLDRPTSYNEQFF.

The gene calls are TRBV6-5 and TRBJ1-5; no firm D call. Looked up from germline, CDR1 is MNHEY and CDR2 is SVGAGI. This CDR3 has 16 amino acids. V shed 0 bases and J shed 7 bases, with 16 bases lying between them. The CDR3 bases are TGTGCCAGCAGTTACTCGCTGGAGCACTTTGGACAGCCCCAGCATTTT. As protein: CASSYSLEHFGQPQHF.

The chain joins TRBV5-1 to TRBJ1-1, with D perhaps TRBD1 (6 bases). Germline V gene sequence: CDR1 SGHRS, CDR2 YFSETQ. V dropped 3 bases and J dropped 1 base, with 10 bases sitting between them. CDR3 length: 14 residues. The CDR3 DNA follows: TGCGCCAGCAGCTCACAGGGCTCGAACACTGAAGCTTTCTTT. Translated, it gives CASSSQGSNTEAFF. The full variable domain, completed using reference TRBV5-1 and TRBJ1-1, is KAGVTQTPRYLIKTRGQQVTLSCSPISGHRSVSWYQQTPGQGLQFLFEYFSETQRNKGNFPGRFSGRQFSNSRSEMNVSTLELGDSALYLCASSSQGSNTEAFFGQGTRLTVV.

This clone was picked up a small number of times. The chain carries TRBV9 and TRBJ2-2, with TRBD2 identical over 14 bases. CDR1 is SGDLS and CDR2 is YYNGEE in the germline V gene. V lost 0 bases and J lost 8; bases outside the gene matches: 6. CDR3 size: 17 residues. The CDR3 sequence is CASSVGPGTSGSGELFF. The CDR3 DNA follows: TGTGCCAGCAGCGTAGGTCCCGGGACTAGCGGGAGTGGGGAGCTGTTTTTT.

The chain recombines TRBV5-1 with TRBJ2-5, with 11 nucleotides matching TRBD1. The DNA end is more similar to TRBJ2-7, so the J call may be wrong. Germline-derived CDR1 and CDR2 are SGHRS and YFSETQ. The length of the CDR3 is 15 residues. The CDR3: CASSRVDRGLTEQYF. The CDR3 region has the DNA TGCGCCAGCAGCCGGGTGGACAGGGGGCTTACCGAGCAGTACTTC.

Comments on this clone: The germline gene is not matched at one end of the junction; a read error may be the cause. V usage is TRBV7-7 and J usage is TRBJ2-1, with 14 bases matching TRBD2. This CDR3 contains 16 residues. Germline CDR1 and CDR2: SSHAT and FNYEAQ (reference sequence). The CDR3 nucleotides are TGTGCTAGCAGCTTAAAAGGGACTAGCGGGAGTGATGAGCAGTTCTTC. This codes for CASSLKGTSGSDEQFF.

In its sample, this clone ranks as medium-sized. The chain combines TRBV4-1 with TRBJ2-3, with 10 positions matching TRBD2. With V trimmed by 7 bases and J by 0 bases, 7 bases remained unmatched. There are 16 residues in the CDR3. Germline CDR1 is MGHRA and CDR2 is YSYEKL. The CDR3 region has the DNA TGCGCCAGCAACTCAGGACTAGCGGCAAGCACAGATACGCAGTATTTT. This translates into CASNSGLAASTDTQYF.

The J gene is TRBJ2-1, the V gene TRBV9; D perhaps matches TRBD1 (6 bases). Germline loops: CDR1 SGDLS, CDR2 YYNGEE. V was clipped by 10 bases and J by 6 bases, with 20 bases between them. This CDR3 spans 14 amino acids. The CDR3 DNA follows: TGTGCCTTCGGAGCAGGGGAGTCATGCAATGAGCAGTTCTTC. This encodes CAFGAGESCNEQFF.

This clone was detected a few times. CDR3 sequence reads: CAWSDYRGQPFEQYF. CDR3 bases: TGTGCCTGGAGTGATTACAGGGGGCAACCCTTCGAGCAGTACTTC. The chain couples TRBV30 to TRBJ2-7; 9 nucleotides align to TRBD1. The CDR3 runs 15 residues. With V trimmed by 1 base and J by 6 bases, 10 bases remained unmatched. CDR1 and CDR2 (germline): GTSNPN, SVGIG (reference sequence).

In its sample, this clone was seen a few times. This chain links TRBV19 with TRBJ1-5; TRBD1 aligns across 10 bases. CDR3 length: 16 amino acids. With V trimmed by 4 bases and J by 1 base, 4 bases remained unmatched. CDR1 and CDR2 (germline): LNHDA, SQIVND (reference sequence). The CDR3: CASSTMGQGSNQPQHF. For the CDR3, the DNA is TGTGCCAGTAGTACAATGGGACAGGGGAGCAATCAGCCCCAGCATTTT.

V usage is TRBV29-1 and J usage is TRBJ2-1; 7 bases are shared with TRBD2. After removal of 2 bases from V and 5 bases from J, the junction contained 9 bases not matched to a gene. Per the germline V gene, CDR1 is SQVTM and CDR2 is ANQGSEA. The CDR3 has 15 residues. CDR3 nucleotides: TGCAGCGTTGAATTAGCGGGCTCTTATGACAATGAGCAGTTCTTC. It translates to CSVELAGSYDNEQFF.

The rearrangement joins TRBV3-1 (or the pseudogene TRBV3-2) to TRBJ2-1; 8 bases line up with TRBD2. Trimming took 4 bases from V and 0 from J; bases not matched to a gene: 2. The CDR3 sequence is 15 residues long. The germline V gene encodes CDR1 LGHDT and CDR2 YNNKEL (reference sequence). The CDR3 bases are TGTGCCAGCAGCCCAAGCGGGAGCTCCTACAATGAGCAGTTCTTC. Translation: CASSPSGSSYNEQFF.

Points on this clone: Other DNA sequences in the same sample also yield this CDR3. The chain couples TRBV5-1 to TRBJ2-2; TRBD2 agrees at 13 bases. After removal of 4 bases from V and 6 bases from J, the junction contained 0 bases not matched to a gene. This CDR3 is 14 amino acids long. Germline V gene lookup returns CDR1 SGHRS and CDR2 YFSETQ. Written as DNA, the CDR3 is TGCGCCAGCAGCGGGACTAGCGGGGCCGGGGAGCTGTTTTTT. It yields the protein CASSGTSGAGELFF.

The V and J genes are TRBV4-2 and TRBJ1-3; TRBD1 matches at 9 bases. This CDR3 comprises 14 residues. V lost 3 bases to trimming and J lost 4 bases; unmatched junction nucleotides: 1. From germline, CDR1 is LGHNA and CDR2 YNFKEQ. In DNA form, the CDR3 reads TGTGCCAGCAGCCAGGACAGGGGAGGAAACACCATATATTTT. Translated: CASSQDRGGNTIYF.

The chain combines TRBV3-1 (or the pseudogene TRBV3-2) with TRBJ1-3; D is unresolved. The CDR3 loop spans 12 amino acids. V lost 2 bases, J lost 9 bases, and 8 bases lay in between. CDR1 and CDR2 from the germline V gene are LGHDT and YNNKEL (reference sequence). CDR3 protein: CASSQLTGTIYF. DNA for the CDR3: TGTGCCAGCAGCCAATTAACGGGCACCATATATTTT.

The chain links TRBV28 to TRBJ1-2; 9 bases are shared with TRBD1. Trimming at V came to 7 bases and at J to 3 bases, leaving 9 bases not matched to a gene. CDR3 length: 15 amino acids. Per the germline V gene, CDR1 is MDHEN and CDR2 is SYDVKM. The CDR3 loop is CASTTGTGRDYGYTF. CDR3 nucleotide sequence: TGTGCCAGCACCACGGGGACAGGGCGAGACTATGGCTACACCTTC.

The chain carries TRBV9 and TRBJ2-7; D possibly corresponds to TRBD2 (6 bases). Germline lookup yields CDR1 SGDLS and CDR2 YYNGEE. Trimming took off 0 bases at V and 9 bases at J, with 19 bases between the two ends. The CDR3 is 15 amino acids. In DNA form, the CDR3 reads TGTGCCAGCAGCGTAGAGAGCGGAGGGATCGGCGGGCAGTACTTC. As protein: CASSVESGGIGGQYF.

This clone showed up just once. V and J are TRBV7-8 and TRBJ2-7; possibly TRBD1 for D (5 bases). Trimming stripped 3 bases from V and 7 bases from J, with 10 bases between. Germline CDR1 SGHVS, CDR2 FQNEAQ. This CDR3 has 12 residues. The CDR3 DNA is TGTGCCAGCAGCTTGGGGCTTAAAGAGCAGTACTTC. This codes for CASSLGLKEQYF. Combining the CDR3 with reference TRBV7-8 and TRBJ2-7 gives the whole variable domain GAGVSQSPRYKVAKRGQDVALRCDPISGHVSLFWYQQALGQGPEFLTYFQNEAQLDKSGLPSDRFFAERPEGSVSTLKIQRTQQEDSAVYLCASSLGLKEQYFGPGTRLTVT.

The rearrangement links TRBV9 to TRBJ1-2, with 8 positions matching TRBD1. The CDR3 has 17 residues. Per the germline V gene, CDR1 is SGDLS and CDR2 is YYNGEE. Germline trimming cut 4 bases from V and 4 bases from J; bases unmatched to any gene: 15. The CDR3 DNA sequence: TGTGCCAGCAGCCTCCAAGGGCAGGGGGCGGACGTCTATGGCTACACCTTC. This translates into CASSLQGQGADVYGYTF.

This chain uses TRBV5-1 with TRBJ2-2; TRBD1 might be the D (5 bases). This CDR3 is built from 15 residues. Trimming took 1 base from V and 3 from J, leaving 10 bases between them. Germline V gives CDR1 SGHRS, CDR2 YFSETQ. CDR3 nucleotides: TGCGCCAGCAGCTTGACAACAGGCCACACCGGGGAGCTGTTTTTT. Translation gives CASSLTTGHTGELFF.

This clone showed up just once. V gene TRBV3-1 (or the pseudogene TRBV3-2) combines with J gene TRBJ2-1; perhaps TRBD2 as D (6 bases). The CDR3 runs to 14 residues. Between the trimmed V and J ends, which lost 4 bases and 3 bases, there was a span of 10 bases. Germline values: CDR1 LGHDT, CDR2 YNNKEL (reference sequence). CDR3 sequence (DNA): TGTGCCAGCAGCCCCAAGACTAGCTACAATGAGCAGTTCTTC. Its protein product is CASSPKTSYNEQFF.

This clone showed up just once. The gene calls are TRBV13 and TRBJ2-1; D not certain. Trimming stripped 1 base from V and 5 bases from J, with 15 bases between. Germline V gene sequence: CDR1 PRHDT, CDR2 FYEKMQ (reference sequence). The CDR3 is 16 amino acids. The DNA of the CDR3 is TGTGCCAGCAGCTTAGTAGGAGACTTGAGAGACAATGAGCAGTTCTTC. It yields the protein CASSLVGDLRDNEQFF.

The gene calls are TRBV19 and TRBJ2-2, with 10 bases that match TRBD2. The CDR3 extends over 18 amino acids. CDR1 LNHDA and CDR2 SQIVND come from the germline V gene (reference sequence). V lost 5 bases and J lost 0; bases outside the gene matches: 9. CDR3: CASSVSGLADTNTGELFF. Written as DNA, the CDR3 is TGTGCCAGTAGTGTTTCAGGACTAGCGGACACGAACACCGGGGAGCTGTTTTTT.

The rearrangement joins TRBV7-9 to TRBJ2-7; D is possibly TRBD1 (5 bases). CDR3 size: 14 residues. Germline lookup yields CDR1 SEHNR and CDR2 FQNEAQ (reference sequence). V was clipped by 6 bases and J by 3 bases, with 15 bases between them. Written as DNA, the CDR3 is TGTGCCAGCAGTCATCAGGGATCGAGCTACGAGCAGTACTTC. Encoded protein: CASSHQGSSYEQYF.